These 20 T cell receptor beta chains were all obtained from the same sample, sequenced in a study of tumor and adjacent non-tumor tissue in lung cancer. No cell sorting was done before RNA was extracted from the tissue. Distant lung tissue was collected more than 3 cm away from the tumor edge. Three rounds of nested PCR, following a modified ARM-PCR protocol, produced the TCRbeta library. TCRdb re-called the multiplex PCR reads with MiXCR, one entry per CDR3 protein. This table has over 35,000 distinct CDR3 sequences, 60% appearing once. Sequencing input: distant non-tumor lung tissue. The receptors derive from a man aged 50-59 years with non-small cell lung cancer.

A remark on this clonotype: Mismatch with germline at one junction end may stem from a read error. J is TRBJ2-7 and V is TRBV6-5, with 7 bases lining up with TRBD2. Looked up from germline, CDR1 is MNHEY and CDR2 is SVGAGI. The CDR3 runs to 15 residues. CDR3 region: CASSYSNEAGVEQYF. CDR3 sequence (DNA): TGTGCAAGCAGTTACTCCAACGAGGCGGGAGTCGAGCAGTACTTC.

The V and J genes are TRBV11-2 and TRBJ2-7; D gene uncertain. V was pared by 2 bases and J by 4 bases, with 6 bases between. CDR1 and CDR2 from the germline V gene are SGHAT and FQNNGV. The CDR3 is 12 residues long. Here the CDR3 reads CASSLYTYEQYF. CDR3 nucleotides: TGTGCCAGCAGCTTATACACGTACGAGCAGTACTTC.

The table lists this clonotype with many counts. The chain joins TRBV29-1 to TRBJ2-1, with 8 positions matching TRBD2. With V trimmed by 0 bases and J by 15 bases, 10 bases remained unmatched. Germline V gene sequence: CDR1 SQVTM, CDR2 ANQGSEA. CDR3 length: 13 amino acids. The CDR3 bases are TGCAGCGTTGAAGATAGGTTGTCTAGCGGGTGGTTCTTC. Translation gives CSVEDRLSSGWFF.

In the case of this clonotype: A much larger clone differs by one base, so this may be a read error. The chain is built from TRBV11-2 and TRBJ2-1; no reliable D call. The CDR3 contains 15 residues. Germline V CDR1 and CDR2: SGHAT, FQNNGV. Trimming shortened V by 9 bases and J by 6 bases, and 21 bases separated the two germline ends. CDR3 sequence: CASILADHRANEQFF. Written as DNA, the CDR3 is TGTGCCAGTATCTTAGCCGATCATAGGGCCAATGAGCAGTTCTTC.

The table lists this clonotype with many counts. The gene calls are TRBV10-3 and TRBJ2-2, with D unclear. This CDR3 spans 17 amino acids. V was pared by 4 bases and J by 0 bases, with 15 bases between. The germline V gene has CDR1 ENHRY and CDR2 SYGVKD. CDR3 in amino acids: CAISVGPQLANTGELFF. DNA of the CDR3: TGTGCCATCAGTGTAGGGCCCCAACTCGCGAACACCGGGGAGCTGTTTTTT.

Note on this clonotype: A single base separates this from a much larger clone, so it may be a read error. The V call is TRBV24-1, the J call TRBJ2-3; D is unresolved. This CDR3 spans 13 amino acids. Germline V CDR1 and CDR2: KGHDR, SFDVKD. DNA of the CDR3: TGTGCCATCAGTGATTTTAGCTCAGATACGCAGTATTTT. Protein product: CAISDFSSDTQYF.

This clonotype was seen many times. The chain employs TRBV12-3 or TRBV12-4 and TRBJ2-3, with D hard to call. The CDR3 contains 13 residues. The germline V and J ends were trimmed by 3 bases and 3 bases, with 7 bases remaining between them. CDR3 protein: CASSFSRTDTQYF. The CDR3 coding sequence is TGTGCCAGCAGTTTCAGCCGGACAGATACGCAGTATTTT.

Turning to this clonotype: The junction differs from germline at one of its ends, possibly a read error. The chain links TRBV20-1 to TRBJ2-7; TRBD2 agrees at 10 bases. The CDR3 extends over 13 amino acids. Germline values: CDR1 DFQATT, CDR2 SNEGSKA (reference sequence). CDR3 nucleotides: TGTAGTGCTAGTATTAGCGGGAGGTACGAGCAGCACTTC. It specifies CSASISGRYEQHF.

In its sample, this clonotype was seen many times. The chain employs TRBV10-3 and TRBJ2-3; 12 nucleotides agree with TRBD2. Trimming at V came to 2 bases and at J to 0 bases, leaving 3 bases not matched to a gene. There are 17 residues in the CDR3. CDR1 is ENHRY, CDR2 SYGVKD, per germline. This chain's CDR3 is CAISEASGGASTDTQYF. CDR3 coding DNA: TGTGCCATCAGTGAGGCTAGCGGGGGGGCTAGCACAGATACGCAGTATTTT.

About this clonotype itself: One junction end does not reproduce the germline sequence, and a read error may be involved. The chain couples TRBV20-1 to TRBJ1-4; 7 positions match TRBD1. This CDR3 region has 14 residues. Per the germline V gene, CDR1 is DFQATT and CDR2 is SNEGSKA (reference sequence). CDR3 nucleotides: TGCAGTGCTCGTGCCGGGACAGACGGGGAAAAACAGTTTTTT. Protein: CSARAGTDGEKQFF.

Comments on this clonotype: Sequence at one end of the junction differs from germline and may be a read error. The CDR3 DNA reads as TGCGCCATCAGCTTGGAAGGGACTGGCTACACCTTC. This sequence encodes CAISLEGTGYTF. V is TRBV5-1 and J is TRBJ1-2; D is possibly TRBD1 (5 bases). The germline gives CDR1 SGHRS, CDR2 YFSETQ. This CDR3 has 12 amino acids.

This clonotype has a handful of counts. Possible read error: a much larger clone is one base away. Given the absence of the conserved phenylalanine or tryptophan at the CDR3 end, a read error is likely. J is TRBJ2-5 and V is TRBV12-3 or TRBV12-4, with TRBD1 matching 12 bases. V shed 5 bases, J shed 5 bases, and the junction held 3 bases outside the gene matches. The CDR3 extends over 14 amino acids. CDR3 nucleotide sequence: TGTGCCAGCAGTAGCGGGACAGGGGGCGAGACCCAGTACCTC. It yields the protein CASSSGTGGETQYL.

This clonotype has just a few counts. The chain recombines TRBV6-1 with TRBJ1-3; D unclear. This CDR3 is built from 16 residues. V lost 7 bases and J lost 11, with 27 bases in between. Germline V gene data show CDR1 as MNHNS and CDR2 as SASEGT. CDR3 DNA sequence: TGTGCCAGCATTTCAGTGGGGTCCAAGGGAGGAGACGCCATATATTTT. This gives the protein CASISVGSKGGDAIYF.

This clonotype was seen repeatedly, ten times or more. The chain is built from TRBV6-6 and TRBJ2-2, with a tentative D call TRBD2 (6 bases). The CDR3 spans 15 residues. The V gene lost 5 bases and the J gene lost 7 bases, with 17 bases spanning the gap. Germline values: CDR1 MNHNY, CDR2 SVGAGI (reference sequence). CDR3 region: CASSTPGTLVGELFF. The DNA for the CDR3 is TGTGCCAGCAGTACCCCCGGGACTCTAGTCGGGGAGCTGTTTTTT.

This clonotype was seen many times. The V and J genes are TRBV19 and TRBJ2-2, with D possibly being TRBD2 (5 bases). Germline V gives CDR1 LNHDA, CDR2 SQIVND (reference sequence). The V and J ends lost 3 bases and 5 bases respectively, with 10 bases between them. The length of the CDR3 is 14 residues. The CDR3 loop reads CASSIVRRTGELFF. The CDR3 DNA reads TGTGCCAGTAGTATTGTACGGAGGACCGGGGAGCTGTTTTTT.

The rearrangement uses TRBV11-2 and TRBJ2-3; no reliable D call. V lost 4 bases and J 14 bases, leaving 22 bases between the germline ends. Germline V gene lookup returns CDR1 SGHAT and CDR2 FQNNGV. The CDR3 is made up of 14 amino acids. CDR3 amino acids: CASSSMLPTDMRYF. The DNA for the CDR3 is TGTGCCAGCAGCTCCATGTTGCCCACAGATATGCGGTATTTT.

This clonotype has more than one count but fewer than ten. Just one base apart from a much larger clone, this may be a read error. This is likely a read error, given that the CDR3 carries no conserved phenylalanine or tryptophan at its end. The CDR3 sequence is CASSSPAQTANYGYTL. CDR3 bases: TGTGCCAGCAGTTCCCCGGCCCAGACAGCTAACTATGGCTACACCCTC. J is TRBJ1-2 and V is TRBV6-6, with D possibly being TRBD1 (5 bases). Germline V lookup: CDR1 MNHNY, CDR2 SVGAGI (reference sequence). Trimming removed 4 bases at V and 0 bases at J, with 15 bases between. This CDR3 is 16 amino acids long.

As regards this clonotype: At one of its ends the junction is not consistent with the germline gene, which may arise from a read error. The V call is TRBV11-2, the J call TRBJ2-3; TRBD1 might be the D (5 bases). Per germline, CDR1 SGHAT and CDR2 FQNNGV. CDR3 length: 15 amino acids. In DNA form, the CDR3 reads TGTGCCAGTAGCAACCCAGGGAATGTGGGCGATACACAGTATTTT. Residues: CASSNPGNVGDTQYF.

This chain uses TRBV6-6 with TRBJ1-6; 9 nucleotides line up with TRBD1. CDR3 size: 14 residues. The germline V gene encodes CDR1 MNHNY and CDR2 SVGAGI (reference sequence). V was pared by 7 bases and J by 9 bases, with 7 bases of the junction left unmatched. The CDR3 is CASIWTGEGSPLHF. For the CDR3, the DNA is TGTGCCAGCATATGGACAGGGGAAGGTTCACCCCTCCACTTT.

In regard to this clonotype: The CDR3 end shows no conserved phenylalanine or tryptophan, and so a read error is likely. This chain links TRBV7-8 with TRBJ2-7; 10 bases are a match to TRBD1. CDR3 length equals 13 residues. CDR1 and CDR2 (germline): SGHVS, FQNEAQ. V was clipped by 5 bases and J by 5 bases; unmatched bases: 3. CDR3 coding DNA: TGTGCCAGCAGCCATGGGACAGGGGACGAGCAGTACCTC. Encoded protein: CASSHGTGDEQYL.